This T cell receptor beta chain was sequenced in a study of blood T cell repertoires in COVID-19. Clones were read by immunoSEQ multiplex PCR, and TCRdb kept only the in-frame ones, dropping some. The profile covers roughly 300,000 clones, with approximately 84% appearing a single time and roughly a tenth taken by the ten largest. This clonotype was obtained from a woman aged 18-29 years who had recovered from COVID-19. Material: PBMCs or T cells enriched from blood (not recorded which).

In nucleotides, the CDR3 is TGCGCCAGCAGCCATAGCGGGACAGGGTACACTGAAGCTTTCTTT. Translated, it gives CASSHSGTGYTEAFF. The chain couples TRBV4-1 to TRBJ1-1, with 9 nucleotides matching TRBD1. V gave up 3 bases and J gave up 3 bases; unmatched junction bases: 5. This CDR3 region has 15 residues. From germline, CDR1 is MGHRA and CDR2 YSYEKL.